This T cell receptor (beta chain) was sequenced during a study of PD-1 blockade in classical Hodgkin lymphoma. Some clones are missing from TCRdb's copy, which holds only in-frame ones; the method was immunoSEQ multiplex PCR. The sample lists 15,000 or so clones; about 61% were seen once. The V and J ends lost 4 bases and 3 bases respectively, with 16 bases between them. Per germline, CDR1 SGHNT and CDR2 YENEEA. This CDR3 is built from 15 residues. On this clone itself: The antigen remains unidentified.

Relapse after autologous stem cell transplantation occurred in every patient, and brentuximab vedotin exposure varied. Responses achieved at best were complete response, partial response or progressive disease. Regarding the study as a whole: Possible causes of repertoire differences, disease activity or prior therapy, remain undefined. Patients who initiated nivolumab within 1 year of ASCT were excluded.

The TCR sequence derives from a human donor with classical Hodgkin lymphoma. This chain joins TRBV11-3 and TRBJ2-7; D remains ambiguous. The source material was peripheral blood mononuclear cells (PBMCs), sampled at baseline. Written as DNA, the CDR3 is TGTGCCAGCAGCTCTCACATGGATGGAAACTACGAGCAGTACTTC. This codes for CASSSHMDGNYEQYF.